The T cell receptor beta chain under discussion was sequenced for a study of early T cells in non-severe SARS-CoV-2 infection. In TCRdb, the 5' RACE reads were re-called with MiXCR into one record per CDR3 protein. The sample has about 22,000 distinct CDR3 sequences, roughly 3.5% seen once. V lost 1 base, J lost 0 bases, and 13 bases lay in between. The CDR3 is made up of 18 amino acids. The germline gives CDR1 LNHNV, CDR2 YYDKDF (reference sequence). This clonotype was detected many times. The TCR originated in an adult who was a healthcare worker with PCR-confirmed SARS-CoV-2 infection or an uninfected control (not recorded which). Sequenced: whole blood. The chain employs TRBV15 and TRBJ2-6; the D gene is possibly TRBD1 (6 bases). CDR3 residues: CATSRGGQGISGANVLTF. Written as DNA, the CDR3 is TGTGCCACCAGCAGAGGGGGACAAGGCATCTCTGGGGCCAACGTCCTGACTTTC.